The 7 T cell receptor beta chains given below trace back to one sample, sequenced in a study of cytomegalovirus exposure and HLA in healthy donors (dated by TCRdb to about 2017). Library creation used the immunoSEQ multiplex PCR assay. For the multiplex PCR, a mixture combining 60 forward primers for TCR Vbeta segments and 13 reverse primers for TCR Jbeta segments was used. In TCRdb, the immuneACCESS table is reduced to in-frame sequences with V and J assigned. These tables do not hold every clone; where another copy was compared, an unresolved V gene accounts for under half, and the others remain unexplained. The sample includes 99,000 or so clones, with around 15% observed a single time. Roughly 0.89% of the sample is held by the ten biggest clonotypes. The material sequenced was PBMCs. All receptors derive from a female donor in good health and CMV-seronegative.

V is TRBV30 and J is TRBJ1-1; no clear D gene. CDR1 is GTSNPN and CDR2 is SVGIG in the germline V gene (reference sequence). CDR3 size: 12 residues. The V gene lost 4 bases and the J gene lost 0 bases, with 6 bases spanning the gap. This chain's CDR3 is CAWNRVNTEAFF. CDR3 coding DNA: TGTGCCTGGAATAGAGTGAACACTGAAGCTTTCTTT.

The sample holds a few counts of this clone. The J gene is TRBJ1-4, the V gene TRBV7-9; D remains ambiguous. Trimming took off 1 base at V and 4 bases at J, with 10 bases between the two ends. The CDR3 totals 15 residues. CDR1 is SEHNR and CDR2 is FQNEAQ in the germline V gene (reference sequence). CDR3 coding DNA: TGTGCCAGCAGCTTAGGGGCGACAAATAATGAAAAACTGTTTTTT. Protein product: CASSLGATNNEKLFF. Combining the CDR3 with reference TRBV7-9 and TRBJ1-4 gives the whole variable domain DTGVSQNPRHKITKRGQNVTFRCDPISEHNRLYWYRQTLGQGPEFLTYFQNEAQLEKSRLLSDRFSAERPKGSFSTLEIQRTEQGDSAMYLCASSLGATNNEKLFFGSGTQLSVL.

This clone was observed a handful of times. The rearrangement links TRBV19 to TRBJ1-1, with a weak D call TRBD1 (5 bases). V was cut by 5 bases and J by 5 bases, with 18 bases left in between. There are 15 residues in the CDR3. Per the germline V gene, CDR1 is LNHDA and CDR2 is SQIVND (reference sequence). The CDR3 protein is CASSGLHGRGTEAFF. The CDR3 nucleotides are TGTGCCAGTAGTGGATTACACGGGAGGGGAACTGAAGCTTTCTTT.

The rearrangement joins TRBV14 to TRBJ2-1, with 7 bases aligning to TRBD1. CDR1 SGHDN and CDR2 FVKESK come from the germline V gene. Germline trimming cut 1 base from V and 4 bases from J; bases unmatched to any gene: 7. The CDR3 extends over 16 amino acids. In nucleotides, the CDR3 is TGTGCCAGCAGCCAAGGTCGACAGGGTCAGTACAATGAGCAGTTCTTC. Translated, it gives CASSQGRQGQYNEQFF.

J is TRBJ2-5 and V is TRBV11-2; tentatively, D is TRBD2 (6 bases). The germline V gene has CDR1 SGHAT and CDR2 FQNNGV. The CDR3 is 18 residues long. The V and J ends lost 4 bases and 2 bases respectively, with 23 bases between them. This CDR3 is CASSSRDFASNRQETQYF. The CDR3 DNA sequence: TGTGCCAGCAGCTCCCGGGACTTCGCATCCAATCGACAAGAGACCCAGTACTTC.

This clone was counted a single time. This chain joins TRBV6-1 and TRBJ2-1; 14 nucleotides line up with TRBD2. CDR3 length: 15 residues. Trimming removed 7 bases from V and 9 bases from J; junction bases left unmatched: 8. CDR1 and CDR2 (germline): MNHNS, SASEGT. The CDR3, as DNA: TGTGCCAGCATCCCGGGACTAGCGGGAGAGGGTGAGCAGTTCTTC. This codes for CASIPGLAGEGEQFF.

The chain links TRBV19 to TRBJ1-6, with 7 bases identical to TRBD1. The CDR3 extends over 12 amino acids. Per the germline V gene, CDR1 is LNHDA and CDR2 is SQIVND (reference sequence). V shed 3 bases and J 13 bases; nucleotides not matched to a gene: 3. The CDR3 reads CASSMAGGPLHF. CDR3 bases: TGTGCCAGTAGTATGGCAGGGGGTCCCCTCCACTTT.